This T cell receptor beta chain was identified during a study of cytomegalovirus exposure and HLA in healthy donors (dated by TCRdb to about 2017). About the full investigation: According to an earlier analysis of a few hundred of the donors, about 179 million T cells yielded 95 million to 140 million unique TCR beta sequences and around 280 Gb of sequence data. An early release covering 550 to 650 HLA-typed donors comprised roughly 300 gigabases of sequencing data and about 90 million unique TCR sequences. The genetic ancestry cluster associated with self-reported Caucasian donors included roughly 84% of the 398 genotyped donors. The aim of the study was to test whether cataloging public T cell receptors could identify signatures of past pathogen exposure. The T cell repertoires of 666 subjects were profiled by immunosequencing and related to cytomegalovirus serostatus. Besides the first cohort of approximately 710 subjects, a separate validation cohort made up of 95 to 150 different subjects was used. High-throughput TCR immunosequencing, statistical association of individual TCRs with disease status, and machine learning were combined to predict cytomegalovirus infection status. A later analysis re-analyzed previously published TCR beta repertoires from 600 to 850 donors and added high-resolution HLA genotyping to study TCR occurrence patterns. Rather than using new phenotypic data, the later analysis identified candidate immune exposures from TCR beta sequences and from how often those sequences occurred across donors. An earlier analysis of approximately 640 of the donors applied high-throughput TCR beta sequencing to assess whether each TCR beta V gene segment acted as functional or pseudogenic. Donor age, sex, ethnicity and CMV serostatus were collected together with the repertoire data. A later genetic analysis took genome-wide SNP genotypes for about 55% of the roughly 700 donors and used that subset as a discovery cohort. All discovery cohort repertoires had been generated on a single sequencing platform. Both class I and class II loci were covered by HLA typing, at four-digit resolution. Typing coverage varied by locus: roughly 620-640 donors for A, B, C, DRB1 and DQB1; roughly 500 for DQA1; over 600 for DPA1; approximately 470 for DPB1. Roughly five DR-DQ haplotypes were handled as single units for association and clustering, since linkage in the cohort was strong. Across 398 genotyped donors of the cohort, an average of about 200,000 unique TCR beta nucleotide sequences per donor were sequenced, and roughly 17% of those sequences were non-productive.

Turning to this clone: Its antigen has not been determined. No base-level quality is on record; no much larger clone is a single base apart.

CDR1 LNHDA and CDR2 SQIVND were looked up in the germline V gene (reference sequence). Including cysteine and phenylalanine, the CDR3 has 14 amino acids. The read is trimmed to its CDR3 DNA, 42 bases read in frame from base 1. Trimming removed 6 bases from V and 4 bases from J; the gene matches leave 7 bases unexplained. The cohort consisted of approximately 670 healthy bone marrow donors. All cohort members were sampled while nominally healthy, although unrecorded immune exposures were likely present. The donor was CMV seronegative and belonged to the group of approximately 320 seronegative cohort members. Every donor gave a peripheral blood sample, and the peripheral blood mononuclear cells from that sample were used for TCR beta sequencing. The Qiagen DNeasy Blood Extraction Kit was used to extract genomic DNA from the blood cell samples. Findings and caveats that apply to the study as a whole: Because counts were too low, seventeen rarely observed V segments, including chromosome 9 orphons, were excluded from the earlier analysis of around 590 of the donors. In an earlier analysis of some 500 of the donors, most TCR beta V segments appeared in productive rearrangements about 87% or about 30% of the time, broadly matching IMGT annotations. A total of 150 to 200 TCR beta chains were listed by the study as associated with cytomegalovirus. Compared with equally common non-associated chains, HLA-associated TCR beta chains in a later analysis were more clonally expanded and had lower generation probabilities. A later analysis associated about 17,000 TCR beta sequences with specific HLA alleles at a false discovery rate of 0.05. An association between a missense DCLRE1C variant and V-gene and J-gene trimming of TCR beta chains was found in a later genetic analysis and replicated in an independent cohort. A cluster of highly shared sequence variants was judged likely to represent a technical artifact of the sequencing pipeline. In a later genetic analysis, fewer N-insertions in productive TCRs were reported among donors in an Asian-associated ancestry cluster than the roughly 700-donor mean. The 87-base-pair reads could not distinguish some IMGT-functional V segments, including TRBV6-2 and TRBV6-3, so those segments were excluded. Correlated functional status among segregating V segments might reflect linkage disequilibrium, but an unknown experimental factor could not be ruled out. A later analysis reported that several top co-occurrence clusters appeared linked to parvovirus B19, influenza, CMV and Epstein-Barr virus. Three of the identified cytomegalovirus-associated TCR beta chains were confirmed in vitro to be specific for cytomegalovirus antigens. Because some donors lacked HLA typing at each locus, the association tests relied only on the typed subset. Most TCR sequences were observed very rarely across donors, whereas some public TCRs were present in many individuals. Sequencing depth was assumed to be roughly uniform across donors in the presence/absence analyses, though that assumption may not hold. Cytomegalovirus status was reported to be diagnosed by the classifier with high specificity and sensitivity in both the original and validation cohorts. The authors suggested that the approach could potentially be extended to other disease states and immunological phenotypes. In this cohort, only TCR beta chains were sequenced, and detectable features were limited by the absence of alpha or paired-chain data. Assigning TCR associations to individual alleles was difficult when HLA alleles, especially DR and DQ, strongly co-occurred. A further reported finding was that TCR beta sequences accurately predicted the HLA-A and HLA-B alleles for most subjects in the first cohort. In a later analysis, the rate of TCR association differed among HLA loci, with DRB1 alleles having the most associated TCRs and HLA-C alleles having the fewest. A later analysis found that most CMV-associated TCR beta chains appeared HLA-restricted, with HLA associations seemingly driven largely by CMV exposure. CMV serostatus was the only immune exposure information available for the cohort.

The library came from the immunoSEQ multiplex PCR assay. The multiplex PCR relied on a mix of 60 forward primers for TCR Vbeta segments and 13 reverse primers for TCR Jbeta segments. The CDR3 region of rearranged TCR beta genes was amplified from genomic DNA with a multiplex PCR assay. Amplified TCR beta libraries were sequenced as 87-base-pair reads on the Illumina HiSeq System. The original methods were these. In a later analysis, tens of millions of unique TCR beta chains were counted across the roughly 670 repertoires, and roughly 10 million of these chains were shared by at least two donors. To remove PCR and sequencing errors, raw reads were error-corrected and collapsed into unique sequences using a nearest-neighbor algorithm that merged closely related sequences. To assign V, D and J gene segments, CDR3 sequences were aligned to IMGT reference sequences. For a sequence to be retained, a match of at least six nucleotides to both a V gene segment and a J gene segment was required. Rearrangements were classified as productive when the CDR3 lacked stop codons and remained in frame with V and J, and all other rearrangements were classified as non-productive. Following IMGT convention, CDR3 was defined as the stretch from the second conserved V-encoded cysteine up to the conserved J-encoded phenylalanine. The earlier analysis of approximately 500 of the donors excluded sequences that lacked an unambiguous match to a single V gene segment. In an earlier analysis of 587 of the donors, a V segment was called functional when productive rearrangements were above 56.7%, and segregating when the standard deviation between donors exceeded 5%. To diagnose cytomegalovirus status from the catalog of TCR beta chain sequences, a statistical classification framework was built. V and J gene assignment, in a later analysis, came from comparing TCR nucleotide sequences with IMGT/GENE-DB human TR gene sequences. In a later analysis, CDR3 sequences and most-parsimonious VDJ recombination scenarios were assigned using the TCRdist pipeline. In a later analysis, every TCR beta chain was defined by the combination of its CDR3 amino acid sequence and its V-gene family, and reads without a unique V-gene family were dropped. In a later analysis, 450 to 600 highly shared, low-generation-probability nucleotide sequences were removed to address suspected cross-contamination and a sequencing artifact. For each public chain, a later analysis derived a clonal expansion index from normalized ranks of inferred template counts within each repertoire. Generation probabilities in a later analysis came from a VDJ recombination model fitted to out-of-frame rearrangements, and those results were checked against IGoR. In a later analysis, hypergeometric tests were used to score TCR-TCR, TCR-HLA and TCR-CMV co-occurrence, with a repertoire-size bias correction applied to TCR pairs. False discovery rates were estimated in a later analysis by permuting HLA or CMV assignments 20 times. In a later analysis, co-occurring TCRs were grouped using DBSCAN, with TCRdist sequence similarity added in when clustering inside HLA-allele-positive subsets. Repertoires with fewer than 30,000 or more than 120,000 public chains were left out of co-occurrence clustering, as were four to six repertoires with anomalous nucleotide sharing. Not all clones reach the TCRdb copy of this immuneACCESS table, which keeps in-frame sequences only. Checked studies attribute under half of the gap to unresolved V genes and leave the rest unexplained. D and trimming come from the DNA, and the V and J calls and clone size come from that table. Present in this sample are about 140,000 clones, around 77% of which were seen just once. Of the sample, roughly 0.87% falls within the top ten clones.

The rearranged chain carries TRBV19 and TRBJ1-1; 8 bases in the middle match TRBD1. The sequencing sample was made of PBMCs. This TCR came from a man between 18 and 29 years old in good health and CMV-seronegative. The CDR3 region reads CASREGQVITEAFF. The bases read TGTGCCAGTAGAGAGGGACAGGTGATCACTGAAGCTTTCTTT.